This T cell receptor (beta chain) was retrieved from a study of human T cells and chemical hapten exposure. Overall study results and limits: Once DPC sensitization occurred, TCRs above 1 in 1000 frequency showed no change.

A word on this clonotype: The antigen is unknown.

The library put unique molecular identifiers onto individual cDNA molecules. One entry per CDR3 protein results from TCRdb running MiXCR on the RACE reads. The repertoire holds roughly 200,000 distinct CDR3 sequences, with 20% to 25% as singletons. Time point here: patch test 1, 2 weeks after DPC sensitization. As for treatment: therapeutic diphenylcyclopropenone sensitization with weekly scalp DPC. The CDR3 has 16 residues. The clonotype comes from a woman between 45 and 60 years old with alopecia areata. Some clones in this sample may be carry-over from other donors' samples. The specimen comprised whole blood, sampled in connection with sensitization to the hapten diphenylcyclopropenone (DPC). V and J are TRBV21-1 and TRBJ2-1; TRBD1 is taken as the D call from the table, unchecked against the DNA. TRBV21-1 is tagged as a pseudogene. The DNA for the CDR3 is TGTGCCAGCAGCAATCTGGGACGCAGCTCCTACAATGAGCAGTTCTTC. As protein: CASSNLGRSSYNEQFF.